Listed below are T cell receptor beta chains from one sample, sequenced in a study of T cells in Graves' hyperthyroidism and ophthalmopathy. TCRdb processed the multiplex PCR reads anew with MiXCR; each CDR3 protein has one entry. The sample includes 500,000 to 750,000 distinct CDR3 sequences, under 60% seen only once; the top ten take around 7.7%. The specimen was peripheral blood or thyroid tissue (not recorded which). Receptor source: a woman aged 18-29 years with Graves' hyperthyroidism. Each CDR3 is given without its conserved first and last residue. Fields, in order: J gene, V gene, CDR3 protein.

>TRBJ2-6|TRBV12-5
ASGLVPPPAGGPVAGANVLT
>TRBJ1-1|TRBV6-1
ASSAGVNAF
>TRBJ2-7|TRBV6-6
ASRTTGNEQY
>TRBJ1-2|TRBV20-1
SASLPTGGYGYT
>TRBJ2-7|TRBV5-5
ASSLVSSYEQY
>TRBJ1-5|TRBV2
ASSGETGRQH
>TRBJ2-2|TRBV29-1
SVERGCPGELF
>TRBJ1-4|TRBV4-2
ASSPRQATTNEKLF
>TRBJ2-5|TRBV7-3
ASSQDWTGMETQY
>TRBJ1-5|TRBV20-1
SASPGSGGGNQH
>TRBJ2-5|TRBV20-1
STRAGDQPQY
>TRBJ2-2|TRBV24-1
ATLVAGKWELF
>TRBJ1-4|TRBV30
AWSVHRRGLF
>TRBJ2-2|TRBV12-3/TRBV12-4
ASSSSRTGNGGELF
>TRBJ1-2|TRBV15
ATHRGNTGAGYT
>TRBJ1-3|TRBV7-9
ASSLVGTGAGNTIY
>TRBJ2-1|TRBV2
ASDRERNEQF
>TRBJ1-5|TRBV5-1
ASSLAPLQSNQPQH
>TRBJ1-6|TRBV6-6
ASSIRTGIGSPLH
>TRBJ1-6|TRBV7-9
ASSDEGGGNSPLH
>TRBJ2-7|TRBV20-1
SARGTSGGGYEQY
>TRBJ2-3|TRBV19
ASSIETSTDTQY
>TRBJ1-3|TRBV12-3/TRBV12-4
ASSGRTIY
>TRBJ2-7|TRBV27
ASREGEGYEQY
>TRBJ2-6|TRBV29-1
SVEDGMSSGANVLT
>TRBJ1-3|TRBV4-3
ASSLQRATGNTIY
>TRBJ2-7|TRBV19
ASSMAQGNSYEQY
>TRBJ2-7|TRBV2
ASSGPGVLRDHYEQY